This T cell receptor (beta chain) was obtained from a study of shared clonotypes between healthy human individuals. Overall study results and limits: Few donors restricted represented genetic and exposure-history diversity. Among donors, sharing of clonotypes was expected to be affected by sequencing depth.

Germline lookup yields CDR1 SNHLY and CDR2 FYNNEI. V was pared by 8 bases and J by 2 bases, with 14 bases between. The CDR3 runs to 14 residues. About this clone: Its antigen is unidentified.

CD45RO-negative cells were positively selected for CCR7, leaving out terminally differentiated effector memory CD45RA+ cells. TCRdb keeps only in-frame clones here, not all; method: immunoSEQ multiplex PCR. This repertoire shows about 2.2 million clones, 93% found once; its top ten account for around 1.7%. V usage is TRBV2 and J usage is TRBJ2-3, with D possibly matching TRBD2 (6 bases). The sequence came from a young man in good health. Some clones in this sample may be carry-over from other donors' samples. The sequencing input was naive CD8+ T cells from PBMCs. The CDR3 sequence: CASRDSRVTDTQYF. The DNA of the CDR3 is TGTGCCAGCCGGGACTCGCGGGTCACAGATACGCAGTATTTT.